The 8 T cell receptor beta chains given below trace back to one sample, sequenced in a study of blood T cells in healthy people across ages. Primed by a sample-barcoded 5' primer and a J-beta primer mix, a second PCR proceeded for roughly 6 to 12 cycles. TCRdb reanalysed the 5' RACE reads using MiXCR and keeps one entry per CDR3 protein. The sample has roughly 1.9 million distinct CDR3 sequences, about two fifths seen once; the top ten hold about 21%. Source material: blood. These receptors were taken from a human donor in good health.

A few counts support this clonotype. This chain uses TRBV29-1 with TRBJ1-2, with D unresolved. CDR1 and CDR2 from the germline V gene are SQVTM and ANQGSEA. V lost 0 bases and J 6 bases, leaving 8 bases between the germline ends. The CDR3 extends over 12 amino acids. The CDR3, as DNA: TGCAGCGTTGAAGAAAATGGAGATGGCTACACCTTC. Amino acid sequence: CSVEENGDGYTF.

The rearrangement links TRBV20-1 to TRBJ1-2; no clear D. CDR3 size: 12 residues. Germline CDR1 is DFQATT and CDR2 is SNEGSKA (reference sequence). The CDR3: CSASFQIYGYTF. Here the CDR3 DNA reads TGCAGCGCGAGTTTCCAAATCTATGGCTACACCTTC.

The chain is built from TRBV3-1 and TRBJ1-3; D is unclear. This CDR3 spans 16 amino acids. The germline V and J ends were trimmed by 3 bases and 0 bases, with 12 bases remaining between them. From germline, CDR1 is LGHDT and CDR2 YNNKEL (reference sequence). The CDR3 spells CASSQPHGSSGNTIYF. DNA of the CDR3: TGTGCCAGCAGCCAGCCACACGGATCCTCTGGAAACACCATATATTTT. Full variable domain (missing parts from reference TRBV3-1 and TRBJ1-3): DTAVSQTPKYLVTQMGNDKSIKCEQNLGHDTMYWYKQDSKKFLKIMFSYNNKELIINETVPNRFSPKSPDKAHLNLHINSLELGDSAVYFCASSQPHGSSGNTIYFGEGSWLTVV.

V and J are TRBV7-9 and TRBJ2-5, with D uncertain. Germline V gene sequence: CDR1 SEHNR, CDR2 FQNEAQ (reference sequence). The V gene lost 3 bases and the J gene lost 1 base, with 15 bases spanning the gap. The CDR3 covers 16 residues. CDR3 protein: CASSFTLHRTQETQYF. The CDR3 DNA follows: TGTGCCAGCAGCTTTACTCTACACCGGACCCAAGAGACCCAGTACTTC. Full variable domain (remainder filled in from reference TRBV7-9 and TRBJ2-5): DTGVSQNPRHKITKRGQNVTFRCDPISEHNRLYWYRQTLGQGPEFLTYFQNEAQLEKSRLLSDRFSAERPKGSFSTLEIQRTEQGDSAMYLCASSFTLHRTQETQYFGPGTRLLVL.

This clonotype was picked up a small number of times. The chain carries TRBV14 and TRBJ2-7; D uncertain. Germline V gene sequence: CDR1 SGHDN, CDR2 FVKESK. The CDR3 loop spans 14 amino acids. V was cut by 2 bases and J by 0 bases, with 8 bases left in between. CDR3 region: CASSQRPASYEQYF. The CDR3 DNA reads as TGTGCCAGCAGCCAACGCCCCGCCTCCTACGAGCAGTACTTC.

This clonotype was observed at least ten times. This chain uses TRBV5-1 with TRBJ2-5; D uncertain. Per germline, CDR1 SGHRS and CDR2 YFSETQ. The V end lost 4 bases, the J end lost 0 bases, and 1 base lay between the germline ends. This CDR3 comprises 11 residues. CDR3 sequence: CASSDQETQYF. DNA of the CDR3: TGCGCCAGCAGCGACCAAGAGACCCAGTACTTC.

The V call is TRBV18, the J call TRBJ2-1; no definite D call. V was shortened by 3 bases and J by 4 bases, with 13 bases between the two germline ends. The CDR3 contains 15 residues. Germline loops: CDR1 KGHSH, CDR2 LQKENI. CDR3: CASSPKVIEYNEQFF. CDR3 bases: TGTGCCAGCTCACCGAAGGTTATAGAGTACAATGAGCAGTTCTTC.

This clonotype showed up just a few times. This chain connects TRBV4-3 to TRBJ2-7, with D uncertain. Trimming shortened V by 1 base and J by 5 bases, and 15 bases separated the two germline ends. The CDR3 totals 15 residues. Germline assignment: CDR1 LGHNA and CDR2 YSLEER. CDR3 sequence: CASSQGPRLGHEQYF. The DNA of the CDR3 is TGCGCCAGCAGCCAAGGACCCAGGTTGGGCCACGAGCAGTACTTC.